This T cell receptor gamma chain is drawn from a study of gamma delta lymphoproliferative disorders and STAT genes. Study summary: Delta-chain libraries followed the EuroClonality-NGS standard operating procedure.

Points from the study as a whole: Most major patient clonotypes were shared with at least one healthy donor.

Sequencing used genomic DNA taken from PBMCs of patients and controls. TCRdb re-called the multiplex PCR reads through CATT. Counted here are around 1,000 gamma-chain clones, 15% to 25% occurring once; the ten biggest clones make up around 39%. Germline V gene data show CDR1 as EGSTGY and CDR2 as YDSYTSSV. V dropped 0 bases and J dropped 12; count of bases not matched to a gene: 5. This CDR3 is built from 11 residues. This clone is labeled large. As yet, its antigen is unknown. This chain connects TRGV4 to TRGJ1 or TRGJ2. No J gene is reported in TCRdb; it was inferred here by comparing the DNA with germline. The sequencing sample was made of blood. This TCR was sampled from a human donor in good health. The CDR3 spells CATWDGPRKLF. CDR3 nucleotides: TGTGCCACCTGGGATGGGCCGAGGAAACTCTTT.